This T cell receptor (beta chain) appears in the sequencing data of a study of T cells in Graves' hyperthyroidism and ophthalmopathy. Hyperthyroidism had been newly diagnosed in patients aged 18 to 65, and its duration was under 2 months. Not enrolled were patients with uncontrolled infection, other autoimmune disease, pregnancy or lactation. Overall study findings and caveats: Ophthalmopathy could be told apart from stable hyperthyroidism with a 13 V-J model. Among clonotypes expanded in thyroid above 0.001, most were also found in blood.

The germline CDR1 and CDR2 sequences are DFQATT and SNEGSKA (reference sequence). Deletions cut 0 bases from V and 0 bases from J, with 20 bases between. The CDR3 loop spans 18 amino acids. Concerning this clonotype: Its matching antigen is unknown.

TCR beta CDR3 region amplification was performed from RNA transcripts. RT-PCR in the first round (using the HTBI primer set) targeted the TCR CDR3. MiXCR, applied by TCRdb to the multiplex PCR reads, yields one record per CDR3 protein. The sample shows hundreds of thousands of distinct CDR3 sequences, approximately 40% of them seen only once. The specimen was blood. The receptor's source is a woman aged 40 to 50 with Graves' hyperthyroidism. This rearrangement joins TRBV20-1 to TRBJ1-1; D may be TRBD1 (5 bases). DNA of the CDR3: TGCAGTGCTAGAGATATAACGCGGGACTTCCTGGTGAACACTGAAGCTTTCTTT. This codes for CSARDITRDFLVNTEAFF.